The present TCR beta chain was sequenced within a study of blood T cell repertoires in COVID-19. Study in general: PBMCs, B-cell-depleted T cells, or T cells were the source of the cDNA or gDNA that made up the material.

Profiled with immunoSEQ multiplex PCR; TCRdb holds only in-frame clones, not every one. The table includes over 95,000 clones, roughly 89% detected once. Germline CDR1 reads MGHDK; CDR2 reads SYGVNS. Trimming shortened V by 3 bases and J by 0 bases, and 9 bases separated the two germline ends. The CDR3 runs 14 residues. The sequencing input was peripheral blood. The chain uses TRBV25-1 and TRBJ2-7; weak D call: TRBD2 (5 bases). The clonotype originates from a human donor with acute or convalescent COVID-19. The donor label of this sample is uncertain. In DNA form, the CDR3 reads TGTGCCAGCAGTGATGACGCGGGCTCCTACGAGCAGTACTTC. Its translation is CASSDDAGSYEQYF.